Following are 18 T cell receptor beta chains from one sample sequenced in a study of cytomegalovirus exposure and HLA in healthy donors. Primers for the PCR totalled 60 Vbeta and 13 Jbeta. Profiled with immunoSEQ multiplex PCR; TCRdb holds only in-frame clones, not every one. The table for this sample gives approximately 170,000 clones. Material for sequencing was PBMCs. The receptor source for this set is a woman between 18 and 30 years old in good health and CMV-seropositive.

The rearrangement joins TRBV10-1 to TRBJ2-7; D is unclear. Trimming shortened V by 5 bases and J by 2 bases, and 22 bases separated the two germline ends. The CDR3 length is 17 residues. Germline-derived CDR1 and CDR2 are WNHNN and SYGVQD (reference sequence). The CDR3 protein is CASSHQKVSSSPYEQYF. The CDR3 DNA sequence: TGCGCCAGCAGTCATCAAAAGGTGTCAAGTAGCCCCTACGAGCAGTACTTC.

V usage is TRBV18 and J usage is TRBJ2-2; D not certain. Germline CDR1 KGHSH, CDR2 LQKENI. The V end was cut by 3 bases, the J end by 4 bases, with 15 bases between. The CDR3 extends over 16 amino acids. CDR3 protein: CASSPALFPGTGELFF. For the CDR3, the DNA is TGTGCCAGCTCACCGGCCCTTTTCCCAGGCACCGGGGAGCTGTTTTTT.

This sequence joins TRBV5-6 and TRBJ2-5, with a tentative D call TRBD1 (6 bases). Germline V gene sequence: CDR1 SGHDT, CDR2 YYEEEE. The CDR3 contains 16 residues. V was clipped by 4 bases and J by 5 bases, with 21 bases between them. Written as DNA, the CDR3 is TGTGCCAGCAGCACGGGTTGGGGGCAGGGGTTGGAGACCCAGTACTTC. Its protein is CASSTGWGQGLETQYF.

The chain couples TRBV10-1 to TRBJ2-1; 11 nucleotides agree with TRBD2. This CDR3 comprises 14 residues. Germline V gene data show CDR1 as WNHNN and CDR2 as SYGVQD (reference sequence). Trimming took 6 bases from V and 5 from J; bases not matched to a gene: 3. The CDR3 nucleotides are TGCGCCAGCAGCGGGACTAGCGGTAACAATGAGCAGTTCTTC. Amino acid sequence: CASSGTSGNNEQFF.

The chain combines TRBV5-6 with TRBJ2-1; D perhaps matches TRBD2 (5 bases). Germline V gives CDR1 SGHDT, CDR2 YYEEEE. The ends were cut back, 2 bases at V and 5 bases at J, with 5 bases in the middle. The CDR3 runs to 12 residues. DNA for the CDR3: TGTGCCAGCAGCTTACTAGACAATGAGCAGTTCTTC. It encodes CASSLLDNEQFF. Full variable domain (remainder filled in from reference TRBV5-6 and TRBJ2-1): DAGVTQSPTHLIKTRGQQVTLRCSPKSGHDTVSWYQQALGQGPQFIFQYYEEEERQRGNFPDRFSGHQFPNYSSELNVNALLLGDSALYLCASSLLDNEQFFGPGTRLTVL.

The chain links TRBV7-9 to TRBJ1-5, with 8 bases aligning to TRBD1. V lost 0 bases to trimming and J lost 2 bases; unmatched junction nucleotides: 3. CDR1 and CDR2 (germline): SEHNR, FQNEAQ (reference sequence). There are 16 residues in the CDR3. The CDR3 region has the DNA TGTGCCAGCAGCTTAGCGGGGACAGGTGGCAATCAGCCCCAGCATTTT. Translating gives CASSLAGTGGNQPQHF.

In DNA form, the CDR3 reads TGTGCCACCAGCACCGGACAGGGGGGGAACTATGGCTACACCTTC. Residues: CATSTGQGGNYGYTF. The chain couples TRBV15 to TRBJ1-2, with TRBD1 matching 10 bases. V shed 4 bases, J shed 2 bases, and the junction held 4 bases outside the gene matches. CDR1 is LNHNV and CDR2 is YYDKDF in the germline V gene (reference sequence). This CDR3 has 15 residues.

The chain has TRBV29-1 and TRBJ2-3; perhaps TRBD2 as D (5 bases). Germline V lookup: CDR1 SQVTM, CDR2 ANQGSEA. V was clipped by 5 bases and J by 6 bases, with 12 bases between them. This CDR3 region has 12 residues. CDR3 bases: TGCAGCGTTCGGGTTAGCGCTGATACGCAGTATTTT. Protein: CSVRVSADTQYF.

The V gene is TRBV7-2, the J gene TRBJ1-2; TRBD1 is a possible D gene (6 bases). The germline V gene encodes CDR1 SGHTA and CDR2 FQGNSA. Trimming took off 5 bases at V and 4 bases at J, with 17 bases between the two ends. The CDR3 loop spans 15 amino acids. CDR3 sequence reads: CASSADRPGAYGYTF. The CDR3 DNA follows: TGTGCCAGCAGCGCCGACAGGCCGGGCGCCTATGGCTACACCTTC.

The rearrangement links TRBV27 to TRBJ2-7, with D perhaps TRBD1 (6 bases). The CDR3 spans 14 residues. Trimming pared 4 bases from V and 3 bases from J, leaving 13 bases between. Looked up from germline, CDR1 is MNHEY and CDR2 is SMNVEV (reference sequence). For the CDR3, the DNA is TGTGCCAGCAGTTCCTCGGGACACGGCTACGAGCAGTACTTC. Protein: CASSSSGHGYEQYF.

CDR3 loop: CASSVDTQYF. The CDR3, as DNA: TGTGCCAGCAGCGTAGATACGCAGTATTTT. The rearrangement links TRBV6-6 to TRBJ2-3; D uncertain. Germline V gene sequence: CDR1 MNHNY, CDR2 SVGAGI (reference sequence). Deletions cut 6 bases from V and 5 bases from J, with 3 bases between. This CDR3 spans 10 amino acids.

This rearrangement joins TRBV9 to TRBJ1-1; the match to TRBD1 covers 8 bases. Germline V gives CDR1 SGDLS, CDR2 YYNGEE. V gave up 3 bases and J gave up 7 bases; unmatched junction bases: 8. This CDR3 comprises 14 residues. CDR3 DNA: TGTGCCAGCAGCGCGGGACAGGTCCCGCGTGAAGCTTTCTTT. This sequence encodes CASSAGQVPREAFF.

The V call is TRBV6-6, the J call TRBJ1-1, with 7 bases that match TRBD1. The CDR3 spans 13 residues. Unmatched junction bases numbered 9, after V lost 6 bases and J lost 8 bases. Germline-derived CDR1 and CDR2 are MNHNY and SVGAGI (reference sequence). Here the CDR3 DNA reads TGTGCCAGCAGCACGGACAGGTCGACCGAAGCTTTCTTT. This codes for CASSTDRSTEAFF.

V gene TRBV2 combines with J gene TRBJ2-1; no clear D gene. Germline loops: CDR1 SNHLY, CDR2 FYNNEI. This CDR3 is 15 amino acids long. With 3 bases removed from V and 0 bases from J, the gap between germline ends came to 9 bases. CDR3 DNA sequence: TGTGCCAGCAGTGATCAGGCATACTCCTACAATGAGCAGTTCTTC. Protein: CASSDQAYSYNEQFF.

The genes are TRBV5-6 and TRBJ1-1; TRBD1 matches at 8 bases. The germline CDR1 and CDR2 sequences are SGHDT and YYEEEE. This CDR3 has 15 amino acids. Losses at the gene ends were 2 bases for V and 1 base for J; bases not matched to a gene: 4. CDR3 in amino acids: CASSFRTGKNTEAFF. CDR3 coding DNA: TGTGCCAGCAGCTTTCGGACAGGGAAGAACACTGAAGCTTTCTTT.

The rearrangement links TRBV23-1 to TRBJ1-2; D may be TRBD1 (6 bases). TRBV23-1 is designated an ORF whose function remains uncertain. The V gene lost 4 bases and the J gene lost 4 bases, with 22 bases spanning the gap. The CDR3 has 17 amino acids. CDR3 sequence: CASSLVSQPGGCYGYTF. The CDR3 DNA reads as TGCGCCAGCAGTCTCGTATCACAGCCGGGGGGCTGCTATGGCTACACCTTC.

The chain couples TRBV7-2 to TRBJ2-6, with D perhaps matching TRBD2 (5 bases). This CDR3 spans 16 amino acids. Trimming left V 5 bases short and J 0 bases short, with 11 bases between. In germline, CDR1 is SGHTA, CDR2 FQGNSA. The CDR3 DNA sequence: TGTGCCAGCAGCCCCGTCGGGAACTCTGGGGCCAACGTCCTGACTTTC. Its translation is CASSPVGNSGANVLTF.

The chain uses TRBV19 and TRBJ1-5; D is possibly TRBD1 (5 bases). V was pared by 6 bases and J by 2 bases, with 11 bases between. Germline V CDR1 and CDR2: LNHDA, SQIVND (reference sequence). The CDR3 length is 14 residues. Written as DNA, the CDR3 is TGTGCCAGTAGAGGGGAGGTAGGCAATCAGCCCCAGCATTTT. Protein: CASRGEVGNQPQHF.